Listed below are T cell receptor beta chains from one sample, sequenced in a study of beta chain features in type 1 diabetes. Generated by immunoSEQ multiplex PCR, the TCRdb table keeps only in-frame clones and is missing some. The table records 300,000 to 350,000 clones, less than 15% of them present only once. The specimen was naive CD4+ T cells from blood. Every receptor here comes from a woman aged 18-29 years with type 1 diabetes. Both conserved end residues are part of each CDR3. D genes are given only for firm matches. Size is omitted from some rows. Given values are once, few, many or a class for expanded clones.

clone size: few; J gene: TRBJ2-1; D gene: NA; V gene: TRBV4-1; CDR3 protein: CASSQGVPNEQFF; CDR3 DNA: TGCGCCAGCAGCCAAGGCGTCCCGAATGAGCAGTTCTTC
clone size: NA; J gene: TRBJ1-1; D gene: NA; V gene: TRBV18; CDR3 protein: CASSRRDTDTEAFF; CDR3 DNA: TGTGCCAGCAGCCGCCGGGACACAGATACTGAAGCTTTCTTT
clone size: NA; J gene: TRBJ2-7; D gene: NA; V gene: TRBV25-1; CDR3 protein: CASSRGYEQYF; CDR3 DNA: TGTGCCAGCAGTCGGGGCTACGAGCAGTACTTC
clone size: once; J gene: TRBJ1-5; D gene: NA; V gene: TRBV15; CDR3 protein: CATSSQGIAGQPQHF; CDR3 DNA: TGTGCCACCAGCAGCCAGGGAATAGCGGGTCAGCCCCAGCATTTT
clone size: many; J gene: TRBJ2-5; D gene: NA; V gene: TRBV23-1; CDR3 protein: CARINGEETQYF; CDR3 DNA: TGCGCCAGGATTAACGGGGAAGAGACCCAGTACTTC
clone size: NA; J gene: TRBJ2-5; D gene: NA; V gene: TRBV2; CDR3 protein: CASARIETQYF; CDR3 DNA: TGTGCCAGCGCGAGGATCGAGACCCAGTACTTC
clone size: NA; J gene: TRBJ2-3; D gene: TRBD2; V gene: TRBV29-1; CDR3 protein: CSVKPMGLAGASTDTQYF; CDR3 DNA: TGCAGCGTCAAACCCATGGGACTAGCGGGGGCTAGCACAGATACGCAGTATTTT
clone size: few; J gene: TRBJ1-1; D gene: TRBD1; V gene: TRBV29-1; CDR3 protein: CSVRTGLTEAFF; CDR3 DNA: TGCAGCGTGCGGACAGGGCTCACTGAAGCTTTCTTT
clone size: NA; J gene: TRBJ2-3; D gene: NA; V gene: TRBV5-1; CDR3 protein: CASSPGPAGPDTQYF; CDR3 DNA: TGCGCCAGCAGCCCCGGGCCGGCGGGCCCAGATACGCAGTATTTT
clone size: NA; J gene: TRBJ2-7; D gene: NA; V gene: TRBV18; CDR3 protein: CASSPREYRYEQYF; CDR3 DNA: TGTGCCAGCTCACCACGGGAGTATCGCTACGAGCAGTACTTC
clone size: NA; J gene: TRBJ2-2; D gene: TRBD1; V gene: TRBV5-1; CDR3 protein: CASRRQGANTGELFF; CDR3 DNA: TGCGCCAGCAGGAGACAGGGGGCGAACACCGGGGAGCTGTTTTTT
clone size: NA; J gene: TRBJ2-3; D gene: NA; V gene: TRBV5-1; CDR3 protein: CASSLAGDTDTQYF; CDR3 DNA: TGCGCCAGCAGCTTGGCGGGGGACACAGATACGCAGTATTTT
clone size: NA; J gene: TRBJ2-5; D gene: TRBD1; V gene: TRBV7-3; CDR3 protein: CASSLTGQGATETQYF; CDR3 DNA: TGTGCCAGCAGCTTAACCGGACAGGGCGCTACAGAGACCCAGTACTTC
clone size: NA; J gene: TRBJ2-7; D gene: NA; V gene: TRBV15; CDR3 protein: CATSRDSRDTYEQYF; CDR3 DNA: TGTGCCACCAGCAGAGACAGCCGGGACACTTACGAGCAGTACTTC
clone size: few; J gene: TRBJ1-1; D gene: NA; V gene: TRBV29-1; CDR3 protein: CSVDTAGTEAFF; CDR3 DNA: TGCAGCGTTGACACAGCGGGAACTGAAGCTTTCTTT
clone size: NA; J gene: TRBJ2-3; D gene: TRBD2; V gene: TRBV29-1; CDR3 protein: CSVGGLAGRSDTQYF; CDR3 DNA: TGCAGCGTCGGCGGACTAGCGGGGAGATCAGATACGCAGTATTTT
clone size: few; J gene: TRBJ1-1; D gene: NA; V gene: TRBV30; CDR3 protein: CACLGPLNTEAFF; CDR3 DNA: TGTGCCTGCCTCGGTCCGCTGAACACTGAAGCTTTCTTT
clone size: few; J gene: TRBJ2-3; D gene: NA; V gene: TRBV18; CDR3 protein: CASSPNSPFLTDTQYF; CDR3 DNA: TGTGCCAGCTCACCAAACTCCCCATTCCTCACAGATACGCAGTATTTT
clone size: few; J gene: TRBJ2-6; D gene: NA; V gene: TRBV2; CDR3 protein: CASSETGYSGANVLTF; CDR3 DNA: TGTGCCAGCAGTGAGACGGGGTACTCTGGGGCCAACGTCCTGACTTTC
clone size: NA; J gene: TRBJ1-5; D gene: NA; V gene: TRBV7-9; CDR3 protein: CASSLGQGNQPQHF; CDR3 DNA: TGTGCCAGCAGCTTAGGACAGGGCAATCAGCCCCAGCATTTT
clone size: NA; J gene: TRBJ1-2; D gene: TRBD1; V gene: TRBV27; CDR3 protein: CASRDRAANYGYTF; CDR3 DNA: TGTGCCAGTAGGGACAGGGCAGCTAACTATGGCTACACCTTC
clone size: few; J gene: TRBJ1-2; D gene: NA; V gene: TRBV6-5; CDR3 protein: CASSAQAVGYTF; CDR3 DNA: TGTGCCAGCAGCGCCCAAGCGGTCGGCTACACCTTC
clone size: few; J gene: TRBJ2-7; D gene: TRBD2; V gene: TRBV28; CDR3 protein: CASSRGASGRNEQYF; CDR3 DNA: TGTGCCAGCAGTCGAGGGGCTAGCGGGAGAAACGAGCAGTACTTC
clone size: NA; J gene: TRBJ2-5; D gene: TRBD2; V gene: TRBV28; CDR3 protein: CASKIGGREVGETQYF; CDR3 DNA: TGTGCCAGCAAGATCGGGGGGCGGGAGGTAGGAGAGACCCAGTACTTC
clone size: NA; J gene: TRBJ1-2; D gene: NA; V gene: TRBV9; CDR3 protein: CASLPGLTNYGYTF; CDR3 DNA: TGTGCCTCTCTCCCGGGACTCACTAACTATGGCTACACCTTC
clone size: NA; J gene: TRBJ2-3; D gene: TRBD2; V gene: TRBV27; CDR3 protein: CASSLRGTSGMDTQYF; CDR3 DNA: TGTGCCAGCAGTTTAAGAGGAACTAGCGGGATGGATACGCAGTATTTT
clone size: few; J gene: TRBJ2-5; D gene: NA; V gene: TRBV9; CDR3 protein: CASSVGGIQETQYF; CDR3 DNA: TGTGCCAGCAGCGTAGGAGGTATCCAAGAGACCCAGTACTTC
clone size: few; J gene: TRBJ2-7; D gene: NA; V gene: TRBV29-1; CDR3 protein: CSVEGAHTYEQYF; CDR3 DNA: TGCAGCGTTGAGGGGGCCCATACTTACGAGCAGTACTTC
clone size: few; J gene: TRBJ2-1; D gene: NA; V gene: TRBV7-9; CDR3 protein: CASSLGQGSDNEQFF; CDR3 DNA: TGTGCCAGCAGCTTAGGGCAGGGTAGTGACAATGAGCAGTTCTTC
clone size: NA; J gene: TRBJ2-1; D gene: TRBD2; V gene: TRBV15; CDR3 protein: CATSRDAGAPGGFF; CDR3 DNA: TGTGCCACCAGCAGAGATGCGGGAGCCCCGGGAGGGTTCTTC
clone size: few; J gene: TRBJ2-5; D gene: TRBD1; V gene: TRBV5-1; CDR3 protein: CASSPGTGRETQYF; CDR3 DNA: TGCGCCAGCAGCCCCGGGACAGGACGAGAGACCCAGTACTTC
clone size: NA; J gene: TRBJ1-4; D gene: NA; V gene: TRBV7-2; CDR3 protein: CASSLVYSSPNEKLFF; CDR3 DNA: TGTGCCAGCAGCTTAGTTTATAGTAGTCCTAATGAAAAACTGTTTTTT
clone size: NA; J gene: TRBJ2-5; D gene: TRBD1; V gene: TRBV19; CDR3 protein: CASSTQGARGETQYF; CDR3 DNA: TGTGCCAGTAGTACACAGGGGGCGCGTGGAGAGACCCAGTACTTC
clone size: few; J gene: TRBJ1-2; D gene: TRBD1; V gene: TRBV7-3; CDR3 protein: CASSSGTGGGYTF; CDR3 DNA: TGTGCCAGCAGCTCGGGGACAGGAGGAGGCTACACCTTC
clone size: few; J gene: TRBJ2-7; D gene: NA; V gene: TRBV4-2; CDR3 protein: CASSHTGQLWEQYF; CDR3 DNA: TGTGCCAGCAGCCATACAGGACAGCTGTGGGAGCAGTACTTC
clone size: NA; J gene: TRBJ2-1; D gene: NA; V gene: TRBV4-1; CDR3 protein: CASSQDVGGRGVWEQFF; CDR3 DNA: TGCGCCAGCAGCCAAGATGTCGGTGGCAGGGGGGTATGGGAGCAGTTCTTC
clone size: few; J gene: TRBJ2-3; D gene: TRBD2; V gene: TRBV29-1; CDR3 protein: CVLAGPTDTQYF; CDR3 DNA: TGCGTACTAGCGGGGCCCACGGATACGCAGTATTTT
clone size: NA; J gene: TRBJ1-1; D gene: NA; V gene: TRBV30; CDR3 protein: CAWSGPGSNTEAFF; CDR3 DNA: TGTGCCTGGAGTGGGCCAGGGTCGAACACTGAAGCTTTCTTT
clone size: few; J gene: TRBJ2-5; D gene: NA; V gene: TRBV6-5; CDR3 protein: CASSRQVGETQYF; CDR3 DNA: TGTGCCAGCAGTAGACAGGTTGGAGAGACCCAGTACTTC
clone size: NA; J gene: TRBJ1-2; D gene: NA; V gene: TRBV28; CDR3 protein: CASSRAGGATIHGYTF; CDR3 DNA: TGTGCCAGCAGTCGAGCGGGGGGCGCGACCATCCATGGCTACACCTTC
clone size: NA; J gene: TRBJ2-7; D gene: TRBD2; V gene: TRBV25-1; CDR3 protein: CASSEGGVFYEQYF; CDR3 DNA: TGTGCCAGCAGTGAGGGGGGGGTCTTCTACGAGCAGTACTTC
clone size: NA; J gene: TRBJ1-1; D gene: NA; V gene: TRBV18; CDR3 protein: CASSPVIGRDAEAFF; CDR3 DNA: TGTGCCAGCTCACCAGTCATCGGGAGGGACGCTGAAGCTTTCTTT
clone size: few; J gene: TRBJ1-1; D gene: NA; V gene: TRBV18; CDR3 protein: CASSPDWNTEAFF; CDR3 DNA: TGTGCCAGCTCGCCCGACTGGAACACTGAAGCTTTCTTT
clone size: NA; J gene: TRBJ1-2; D gene: NA; V gene: TRBV11-2; CDR3 protein: CASSFNGDPAYGYTF; CDR3 DNA: TGTGCCAGCAGCTTCAACGGGGATCCGGCCTATGGCTACACCTTC
clone size: few; J gene: TRBJ2-1; D gene: TRBD2; V gene: TRBV6-6; CDR3 protein: CASRRGLAGDVEQFF; CDR3 DNA: TGTGCCAGCAGGCGGGGACTAGCGGGAGACGTTGAGCAGTTCTTC
clone size: NA; J gene: TRBJ1-1; D gene: TRBD1; V gene: TRBV11-1; CDR3 protein: CASSRDRALNTEAFF; CDR3 DNA: TGTGCCAGCAGCCGGGACAGGGCCCTGAACACTGAAGCTTTCTTT
clone size: few; J gene: TRBJ2-1; D gene: NA; V gene: TRBV6-5; CDR3 protein: CASSFRYEQFF; CDR3 DNA: TGTGCCAGCAGCTTTCGGTATGAGCAGTTCTTC
clone size: few; J gene: TRBJ2-2; D gene: TRBD2; V gene: TRBV5-4; CDR3 protein: CASNSKAISGTPGTGELFF; CDR3 DNA: TGTGCCAGCAACTCCAAGGCGATTAGCGGGACTCCGGGAACCGGGGAGCTGTTTTTT
clone size: NA; J gene: TRBJ2-5; D gene: NA; V gene: TRBV11-2; CDR3 protein: CASSQTGLDETQYF; CDR3 DNA: TGTGCCAGCAGCCAGACCGGACTTGACGAGACCCAGTACTTC
clone size: NA; J gene: TRBJ2-7; D gene: NA; V gene: TRBV29-1; CDR3 protein: CSVEDQKREQYF; CDR3 DNA: TGCAGCGTTGAAGATCAAAAGCGCGAGCAGTACTTC
clone size: NA; J gene: TRBJ2-1; D gene: NA; V gene: TRBV9; CDR3 protein: CASSVGGSPSYNEQFF; CDR3 DNA: TGTGCCAGCAGCGTAGGCGGGTCCCCCTCCTACAATGAGCAGTTCTTC
clone size: NA; J gene: TRBJ2-3; D gene: TRBD2; V gene: TRBV2; CDR3 protein: CASGSSGRAQDTQYF; CDR3 DNA: TGTGCCAGCGGTTCAAGCGGGAGGGCCCAAGATACGCAGTATTTT
clone size: NA; J gene: TRBJ2-2; D gene: TRBD2; V gene: TRBV25-1; CDR3 protein: CASSAPGLASPGELFF; CDR3 DNA: TGTGCCAGCAGTGCTCCGGGACTAGCTTCCCCCGGGGAGCTGTTTTTT